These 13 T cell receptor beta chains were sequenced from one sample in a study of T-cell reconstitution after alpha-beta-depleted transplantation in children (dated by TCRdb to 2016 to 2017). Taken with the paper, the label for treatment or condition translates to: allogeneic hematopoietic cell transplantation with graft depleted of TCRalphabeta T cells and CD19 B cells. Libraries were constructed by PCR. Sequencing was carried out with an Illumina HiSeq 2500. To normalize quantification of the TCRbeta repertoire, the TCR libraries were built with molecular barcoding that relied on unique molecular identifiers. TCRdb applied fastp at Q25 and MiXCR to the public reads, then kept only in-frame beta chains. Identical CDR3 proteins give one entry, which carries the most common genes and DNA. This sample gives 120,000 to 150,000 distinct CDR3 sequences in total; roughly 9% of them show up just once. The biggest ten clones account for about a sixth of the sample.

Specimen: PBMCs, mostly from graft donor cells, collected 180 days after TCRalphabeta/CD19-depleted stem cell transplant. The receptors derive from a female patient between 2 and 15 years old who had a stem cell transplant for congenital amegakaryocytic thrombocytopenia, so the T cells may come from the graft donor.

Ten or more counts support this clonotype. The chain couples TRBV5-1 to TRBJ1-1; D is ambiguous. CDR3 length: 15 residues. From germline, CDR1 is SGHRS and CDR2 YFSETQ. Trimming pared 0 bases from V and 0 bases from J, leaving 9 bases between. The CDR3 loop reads CASSLAPAMNTEAFF. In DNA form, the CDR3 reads TGCGCCAGCAGCTTGGCCCCAGCTATGAACACTGAAGCTTTCTTT.

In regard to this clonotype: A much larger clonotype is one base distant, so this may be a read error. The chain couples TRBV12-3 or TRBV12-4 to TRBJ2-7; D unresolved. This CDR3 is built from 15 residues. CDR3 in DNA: TGTGCCCGCAGTTTAGAGCCTATGGGCCTCTACGAGCAGTACTTC. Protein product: CARSLEPMGLYEQYF.

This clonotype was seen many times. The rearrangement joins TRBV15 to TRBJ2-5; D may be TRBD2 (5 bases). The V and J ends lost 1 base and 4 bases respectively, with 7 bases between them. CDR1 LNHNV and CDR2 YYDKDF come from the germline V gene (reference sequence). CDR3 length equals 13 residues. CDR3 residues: CATSRAGRETQYF. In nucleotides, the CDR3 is TGTGCCACCAGCAGAGCGGGAAGAGAGACCCAGTACTTC.

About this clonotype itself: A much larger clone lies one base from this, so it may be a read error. The chain's CDR3 is CASSLIAGDTWELFF. The CDR3 DNA sequence: TGTGCCAGCAGCTTAATCGCGGGAGACACCTGGGAGCTGTTTTTT. The chain couples TRBV7-2 to TRBJ2-2; TRBD2 aligns across 7 bases. The length of the CDR3 is 15 residues. CDR1 is SGHTA and CDR2 is FQGNSA in the germline V gene.

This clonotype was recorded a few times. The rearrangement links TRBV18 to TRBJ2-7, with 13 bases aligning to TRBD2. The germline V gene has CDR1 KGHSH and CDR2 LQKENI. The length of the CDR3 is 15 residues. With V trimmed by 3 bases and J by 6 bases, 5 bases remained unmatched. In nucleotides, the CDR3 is TGTGCCAGCTCACCCGGGACTAGCGGGACGGGCGAGCAGTACTTC. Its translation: CASSPGTSGTGEQYF.

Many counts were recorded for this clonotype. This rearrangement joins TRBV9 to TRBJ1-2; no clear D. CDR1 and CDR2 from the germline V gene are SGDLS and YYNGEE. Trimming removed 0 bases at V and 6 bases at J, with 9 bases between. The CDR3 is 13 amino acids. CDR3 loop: CASSVGRSNGYTF. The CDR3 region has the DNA TGTGCCAGCAGCGTAGGTCGAAGCAATGGCTACACCTTC.

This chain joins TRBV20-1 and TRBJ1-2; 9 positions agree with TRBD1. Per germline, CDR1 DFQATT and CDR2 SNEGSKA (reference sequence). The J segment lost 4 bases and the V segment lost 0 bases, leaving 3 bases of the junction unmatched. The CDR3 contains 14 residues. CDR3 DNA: TGCAGTGCTAGAGATCGGACAGGGGCCTATGGCTACACCTTC. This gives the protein CSARDRTGAYGYTF.

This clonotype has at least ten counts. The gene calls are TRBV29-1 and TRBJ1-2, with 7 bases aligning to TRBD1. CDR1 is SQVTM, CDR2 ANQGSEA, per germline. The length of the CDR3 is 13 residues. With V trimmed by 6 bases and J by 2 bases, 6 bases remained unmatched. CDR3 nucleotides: TGCAGCGTGCAGACAGGGTCGAACTATGGCTACACCTTC. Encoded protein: CSVQTGSNYGYTF.

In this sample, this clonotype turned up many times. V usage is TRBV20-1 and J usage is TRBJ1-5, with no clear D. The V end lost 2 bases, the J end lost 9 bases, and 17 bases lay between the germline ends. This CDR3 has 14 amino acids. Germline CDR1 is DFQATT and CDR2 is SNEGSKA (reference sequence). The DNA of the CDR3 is TGCAGTGCTAGACGGCAGCCCAGAGGTCTGCCCCAGCATTTT. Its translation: CSARRQPRGLPQHF.

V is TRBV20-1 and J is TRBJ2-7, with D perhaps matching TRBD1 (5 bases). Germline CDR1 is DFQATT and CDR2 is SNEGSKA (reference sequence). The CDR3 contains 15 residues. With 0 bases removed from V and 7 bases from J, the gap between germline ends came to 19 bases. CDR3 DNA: TGCAGTGCTAGAGAAGCAGGGTTTAGGCATCGGGAGCAGTACTTC. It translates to CSAREAGFRHREQYF.

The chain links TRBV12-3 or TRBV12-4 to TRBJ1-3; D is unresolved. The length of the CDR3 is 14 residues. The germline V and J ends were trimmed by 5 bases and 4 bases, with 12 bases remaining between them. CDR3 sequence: CASSAWVTGNTIYF. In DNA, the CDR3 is TGTGCCAGCAGTGCGTGGGTTACGGGAAACACCATATATTTT.

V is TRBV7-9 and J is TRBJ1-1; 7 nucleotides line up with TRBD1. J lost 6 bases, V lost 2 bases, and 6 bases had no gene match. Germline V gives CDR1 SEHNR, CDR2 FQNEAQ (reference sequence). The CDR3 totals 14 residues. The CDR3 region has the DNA TGTGCCAGCAGCTTATTTACAGGGGTAGCTGAAGCTTTCTTT. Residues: CASSLFTGVAEAFF.

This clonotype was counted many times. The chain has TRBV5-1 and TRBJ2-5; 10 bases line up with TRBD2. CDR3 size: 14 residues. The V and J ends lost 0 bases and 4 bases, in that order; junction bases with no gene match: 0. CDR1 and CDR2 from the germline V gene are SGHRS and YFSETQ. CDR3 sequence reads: CASSLGLAGETQYF. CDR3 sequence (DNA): TGCGCCAGCAGCTTGGGACTAGCGGGAGAGACCCAGTACTTC. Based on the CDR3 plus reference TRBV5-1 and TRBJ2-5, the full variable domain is KAGVTQTPRYLIKTRGQQVTLSCSPISGHRSVSWYQQTPGQGLQFLFEYFSETQRNKGNFPGRFSGRQFSNSRSEMNVSTLELGDSALYLCASSLGLAGETQYFGPGTRLLVL.